A single sample is the source of the 25 T cell receptor beta chains below, sequenced in a study of cytomegalovirus exposure and HLA in healthy donors. 60 Vbeta and 13 Jbeta primers were used in PCR. The protocol was immunoSEQ multiplex PCR, while the TCRdb copy is restricted to in-frame clones and leaves out a portion. The sample includes about 120,000 clones, over 60% seen only once; the top ten take around 3.5%. Material for sequencing was PBMCs. These receptors all come from a human donor in good health.

The J gene is TRBJ2-3, the V gene TRBV18; the D is unclear. Germline V gene lookup returns CDR1 KGHSH and CDR2 LQKENI. The CDR3 extends over 14 amino acids. Trimming removed 3 bases at V and 3 bases at J, with 10 bases between. CDR3 protein: CASSPDTQTDTQYF. The CDR3, as DNA: TGTGCCAGCTCACCCGACACACAGACAGATACGCAGTATTTT.

J is TRBJ2-2 and V is TRBV6-5; 7 bases align to TRBD2. V lost 2 bases to trimming and J lost 5 bases; unmatched junction nucleotides: 8. CDR1 and CDR2 (germline): MNHEY, SVGAGI. This CDR3 comprises 16 residues. The CDR3 sequence: CASSYRRGRRTGELFF. CDR3 in DNA: TGTGCCAGCAGTTACCGGCGCGGGAGACGGACCGGGGAGCTGTTTTTT.

The V and J genes are TRBV5-6 and TRBJ2-7, with 7 bases fitting TRBD2. V was pared by 2 bases and J by 2 bases, with 7 bases of the junction left unmatched. This CDR3 has 15 amino acids. Germline assignment: CDR1 SGHDT and CDR2 YYEEEE. The CDR3 loop is CASSLIGGNTYEQYF. The CDR3 bases are TGTGCCAGCAGCTTAATCGGGGGGAATACCTACGAGCAGTACTTC.

The chain couples TRBV28 to TRBJ1-5, with a weak D call TRBD1 (6 bases). The CDR3 length is 16 residues. Germline V CDR1 and CDR2: MDHEN, SYDVKM. Trimming removed 6 bases at V and 4 bases at J, with 19 bases between. The CDR3 DNA is TGTGCCAGCAGATTGGGGCAGGACAGCATAAATCAGCCCCAGCATTTT. Translated, it gives CASRLGQDSINQPQHF.

The rearrangement links TRBV21-1 to TRBJ2-7; the D call of TRBD2 is as the table states it, not checked on the DNA. TRBV21-1 is annotated as a pseudogene. The CDR3 covers 14 residues. The CDR3 coding sequence is TGTGCCAGCCGGCGGGGGAGGCCGTTCGACGAGCAGTACTTC. This sequence encodes CASRRGRPFDEQYF.

The rearrangement joins TRBV11-2 to TRBJ2-4; TRBD2 is a possible D gene (5 bases). The ends were cut back, 5 bases at V and 7 bases at J, with 15 bases in the middle. The CDR3 sequence is 14 residues long. Germline CDR1 reads SGHAT; CDR2 reads FQNNGV. The CDR3 sequence: CASSPYGGGNIQYF. CDR3 in DNA: TGTGCCAGCAGCCCCTACGGAGGCGGGAACATTCAGTACTTC. Full variable domain (rest looked up from reference TRBV11-2 and TRBJ2-4): EAGVAQSPRYKIIEKRQSVAFWCNPISGHATLYWYQQILGQGPKLLIQFQNNGVVDDSQLPKDRFSAERLKGVDSTLKIQPAKLEDSAVYLCASSPYGGGNIQYFGAGTRLSVL.

This chain connects TRBV5-5 to TRBJ2-1; TRBD2 agrees at 7 bases. The J segment lost 8 bases and the V segment lost 0 bases, leaving 5 bases of the junction unmatched. Germline V gene sequence: CDR1 SGHKS, CDR2 YYEKEE (reference sequence). This CDR3 region has 14 residues. CDR3 protein: CASSLVAGVDEQFF. The DNA for the CDR3 is TGTGCCAGCAGCTTGGTGGCGGGAGTGGATGAGCAGTTCTTC.

V and J are TRBV19 and TRBJ2-5; the match to TRBD1 covers 9 bases. The J segment lost 5 bases and the V segment lost 10 bases, leaving 14 bases of the junction unmatched. This CDR3 has 15 amino acids. Germline V gene lookup returns CDR1 LNHDA and CDR2 SQIVND (reference sequence). The CDR3 protein is CATPGGDRGSETQYF. Written as DNA, the CDR3 is TGTGCCACCCCGGGGGGCGACAGGGGGTCGGAGACCCAGTACTTC.

This clone was detected only once. J is TRBJ2-6 and V is TRBV5-1; D unresolved. The CDR3 is 15 residues long. Germline lookup yields CDR1 SGHRS and CDR2 YFSETQ. Trimming shortened V by 0 bases and J by 4 bases, and 8 bases separated the two germline ends. The CDR3 reads CASSLGGYGANVLTF. DNA for the CDR3: TGCGCCAGCAGCTTGGGAGGCTACGGGGCCAACGTCCTGACTTTC.

The chain links TRBV18 to TRBJ2-2; 9 bases map to TRBD1. The V gene end was trimmed by 6 bases and the J gene end by 4 bases; junction bases not matched to a gene: 9. The CDR3 contains 16 residues. Germline CDR1 is KGHSH and CDR2 is LQKENI. CDR3 nucleotides: TGTGCCAGCTCTCGTACAGGGGGCTTAGGCACCGGGGAGCTGTTTTTT. Protein: CASSRTGGLGTGELFF.

This chain links TRBV18 with TRBJ2-7; the D gene is possibly TRBD2 (5 bases). The CDR3 has 14 amino acids. The germline V gene has CDR1 KGHSH and CDR2 LQKENI. V shed 3 bases and J shed 3 bases, with 12 bases lying between them. In DNA form, the CDR3 reads TGTGCCAGCTCACCCGGGGTGATGAGCTACGAGCAGTACTTC. Translation: CASSPGVMSYEQYF.

The chain employs TRBV19 and TRBJ1-1; D may be TRBD1 (6 bases). Per the germline V gene, CDR1 is LNHDA and CDR2 is SQIVND (reference sequence). This CDR3 is 13 amino acids long. V lost 0 bases and J 4 bases, leaving 6 bases between the germline ends. The CDR3 DNA reads as TGTGCCAGTAGTATAGACAGGGGCACTGAAGCTTTCTTT. Residues: CASSIDRGTEAFF.

This chain connects TRBV7-2 to TRBJ1-1; the match to TRBD1 covers 9 bases. Per the germline V gene, CDR1 is SGHTA and CDR2 is FQGNSA. J was trimmed by 7 bases and V by 3 bases; bases with no gene match: 6. The CDR3 totals 14 residues. The CDR3 loop reads CASSFRQGGLEAFF. As DNA, the CDR3 is TGTGCCAGCAGCTTTCGACAGGGGGGCCTTGAAGCTTTCTTT.

This clone was seen once. This chain links TRBV7-2 with TRBJ2-1, with D tentatively TRBD1 (5 bases). V lost 5 bases and J lost 4, with 18 bases in between. The CDR3 extends over 16 amino acids. Germline V gene sequence: CDR1 SGHTA, CDR2 FQGNSA. The CDR3 sequence is CASSPSHGAPYNEQFF. In nucleotides, the CDR3 is TGTGCCAGCAGCCCCTCCCATGGGGCTCCTTACAATGAGCAGTTCTTC.

The chain couples TRBV5-1 to TRBJ2-3; no clear D gene. From germline, CDR1 is SGHRS and CDR2 YFSETQ. Trimming removed 0 bases at V and 0 bases at J, with 11 bases between. The CDR3 covers 16 residues. CDR3 residues: CASSLAQAPSTDTQYF. DNA for the CDR3: TGCGCCAGCAGCTTGGCTCAGGCCCCTAGCACAGATACGCAGTATTTT. The full variable domain, with the rest looked up from reference TRBV5-1 and TRBJ2-3, is KAGVTQTPRYLIKTRGQQVTLSCSPISGHRSVSWYQQTPGQGLQFLFEYFSETQRNKGNFPGRFSGRQFSNSRSEMNVSTLELGDSALYLCASSLAQAPSTDTQYFGPGTRLTVL.

The chain uses TRBV19 and TRBJ1-2; D call uncertain. The germline gives CDR1 LNHDA, CDR2 SQIVND (reference sequence). The CDR3 extends over 13 amino acids. V shed 0 bases and J shed 3 bases, with 5 bases lying between them. The CDR3 DNA follows: TGTGCCAGTAGTATAGAACGAGACTATGGCTACACCTTC. Its translation: CASSIERDYGYTF.

The rearrangement uses TRBV4-1 and TRBJ2-5; TRBD1 matches at 7 bases. The CDR3 consists of 12 residues. The germline CDR1 and CDR2 sequences are MGHRA and YSYEKL. After removal of 8 bases from V and 4 bases from J, the junction contained 4 bases not matched to a gene. For the CDR3, the DNA is TGCGCCAGCCGGGACAGCACAGAGACCCAGTACTTC. Amino acids: CASRDSTETQYF.

Concerning this clone: This likely stems from a read error, as it lies one base from a far larger clone. Other DNA sequences in this specimen translate into the identical CDR3. The CDR3, as DNA: TGTGCCATCAGTGAGCCCAGCGGGAGGATGACAGATACGCAGTATTTT. The encoded protein is CAISEPSGRMTDTQYF. The chain links TRBV10-3 to TRBJ2-3; 9 positions agree with TRBD2. This CDR3 comprises 16 residues. The trim removed 2 bases at V and 3 bases at J, leaving 6 bases unmatched. From germline, CDR1 is ENHRY and CDR2 SYGVKD.

This clone is a singleton in its sample. The chain joins TRBV5-4 to TRBJ1-1, with TRBD1 identical over 9 bases. V shed 5 bases, J shed 8 bases, and the junction held 7 bases outside the gene matches. The length of the CDR3 is 13 residues. From germline, CDR1 is SGHNT and CDR2 YYREEE (reference sequence). Written as DNA, the CDR3 is TGTGCCAGCAGAGAGGGACAGGGCCTCGAAGCTTTCTTT. It encodes CASREGQGLEAFF.

CDR3 nucleotide sequence: TGTGCCAGCAGTCCCCACCCCGGGACACCCACGAACACTGAAGCTTTCTTT. This sequence encodes CASSPHPGTPTNTEAFF. The rearrangement uses TRBV28 and TRBJ1-1; D perhaps matches TRBD1 (6 bases). There are 17 residues in the CDR3. Germline CDR1 and CDR2: MDHEN and SYDVKM. Trimming cost V 5 bases and J 1 base, with 20 bases left between them.

This clone was found a few times. The V gene is TRBV18, the J gene TRBJ2-3, with no clear D. In germline, CDR1 is KGHSH, CDR2 LQKENI. V gave up 4 bases and J gave up 0 bases, with 2 bases separating them. There are 12 residues in the CDR3. The CDR3 nucleotides are TGTGCCAGCTCACTAAGCACAGATACGCAGTATTTT. It yields the protein CASSLSTDTQYF. Variable domain in full (rest from reference TRBV18 and TRBJ2-3): NAGVMQNPRHLVRRRGQEARLRCSPMKGHSHVYWYRQLPEEGLKFMVYLQKENIIDESGMPKERFSAEFPKEGPSILRIQQVVRGDSAAYFCASSLSTDTQYFGPGTRLTVL.

The chain combines TRBV28 with TRBJ2-7, with a tentative D call TRBD1 (6 bases). Trimming stripped 7 bases from V and 4 bases from J, with 8 bases between. Germline loops: CDR1 MDHEN, CDR2 SYDVKM. CDR3 length equals 11 residues. The CDR3, as DNA: TGTGCCAGCACTACAGGGTACGAGCAGTACTTC. This codes for CASTTGYEQYF.

The V and J genes are TRBV28 and TRBJ2-2; TRBD1 aligns across 7 bases. CDR1 MDHEN and CDR2 SYDVKM come from the germline V gene. The V gene end was trimmed by 7 bases and the J gene end by 0 bases; junction bases not matched to a gene: 8. This CDR3 has 16 residues. The chain's CDR3 is CASMSPGQPNTGELFF. The CDR3 region has the DNA TGTGCCAGCATGAGCCCGGGACAGCCGAACACCGGGGAGCTGTTTTTT.

The rearrangement uses TRBV15 and TRBJ1-1; 8 bases align to TRBD1. V lost 8 bases and J lost 3; bases outside the gene matches: 5. CDR3 length equals 13 residues. CDR1 LNHNV and CDR2 YYDKDF come from the germline V gene (reference sequence). The CDR3 here is CATDRGGDTEAFF. The DNA for the CDR3 is TGTGCCACCGACAGGGGAGGGGACACTGAAGCTTTCTTT. The full variable domain, rest sourced from reference TRBV15 and TRBJ1-1, is DAMVIQNPRYQVTQFGKPVTLSCSQTLNHNVMYWYQQKSSQAPKLLFHYYDKDFNNEADTPDNFQSRRPNTSFCFLDIRSPGLGDTAMYLCATDRGGDTEAFFGQGTRLTVV.

The chain carries TRBV7-2 and TRBJ2-1; 14 bases map to TRBD2. The CDR3 runs 18 residues. With V trimmed by 7 bases and J by 9 bases, 17 bases remained unmatched. Germline assignment: CDR1 SGHTA and CDR2 FQGNSA. CDR3 coding DNA: TGTGCCAGCAACACACGGGGGACTAGCGGGAGACACGGGGCTGAGCAGTTCTTC. Its translation: CASNTRGTSGRHGAEQFF.